These T cell receptor beta chains were read from a single sample in a study of cytomegalovirus exposure and HLA in healthy donors. The protocol was immunoSEQ multiplex PCR, while the TCRdb copy is restricted to in-frame clones and leaves out a portion. The table has just over 150,000 clones, 80% seen once; the top ten hold approximately 6.5%. Sequences were obtained from PBMCs. Every receptor here comes from a male donor in good health and CMV-seropositive. Both conserved end residues are part of each CDR3. D genes are given only for firm matches. Where a row states a size, it is once, few, many or the class of an expanded clone; other rows omit it.

D gene: NA
V gene: TRBV27
J gene: TRBJ1-4
clone size: NA
CDR3 DNA: TGTGCCAGCAGTTCGGGGGAAAAACTGTTTTTT
CDR3 protein: CASSSGEKLFF

D gene: NA
V gene: TRBV5-4
J gene: TRBJ2-7
clone size: NA
CDR3 DNA: TGTGCCAGCAGCCCCGAGGTTTTGGGCGAGCAGTACTTC
CDR3 protein: CASSPEVLGEQYF

D gene: NA
V gene: TRBV25-1
J gene: TRBJ1-4
clone size: NA
CDR3 DNA: TGTGCCAGCAGTGAAGCTTTTGGGGGCCGAGAGAACGAAAAACTGTTTTTT
CDR3 protein: CASSEAFGGRENEKLFF

D gene: TRBD2
V gene: TRBV13
J gene: TRBJ2-7
clone size: NA
CDR3 DNA: TGTGCCAGCAGTCCGAGACTAGCGCCGAGCTCCTACGAGCAGTACTTC
CDR3 protein: CASSPRLAPSSYEQYF

D gene: NA
V gene: TRBV27
J gene: TRBJ2-1
clone size: NA
CDR3 DNA: TGTGCCAGCAGTCCCCTAGACTGGGATGAGCAGTTCTTC
CDR3 protein: CASSPLDWDEQFF

D gene: NA
V gene: TRBV29-1
J gene: TRBJ1-1
clone size: NA
CDR3 DNA: TGCACGGTACGAAAGAACACTGAAGCTTTCTTT
CDR3 protein: CTVRKNTEAFF

D gene: TRBD2
V gene: TRBV7-9
J gene: TRBJ2-7
clone size: NA
CDR3 DNA: TGTGCCAGCAGCTCCCCCAGCGGGAGTTCGTACGAGCAGTACTTC
CDR3 protein: CASSSPSGSSYEQYF

D gene: NA
V gene: TRBV7-9
J gene: TRBJ1-1
clone size: NA
CDR3 DNA: TGTTCCAGCAGCCCTAGGGGGGGCCAAATGAACACTGAAGCTTTCTTT
CDR3 protein: CSSSPRGGQMNTEAFF

D gene: NA
V gene: TRBV19
J gene: TRBJ1-1
clone size: NA
CDR3 DNA: TGTGCCAGTAGGGGTCGGGGCACTGAAGCTTTCTTT
CDR3 protein: CASRGRGTEAFF

D gene: NA
V gene: TRBV2
J gene: TRBJ1-1
clone size: NA
CDR3 DNA: TGTGCCAGCAGTGTTGAGCTTCTCGCTGAAGCTTTCTTT
CDR3 protein: CASSVELLAEAFF

D gene: TRBD2
V gene: TRBV29-1
J gene: TRBJ2-1
clone size: NA
CDR3 DNA: TGCAGCGTTGGATGGGGCCTACTGACTAGCGAGAGCTCCTACAATGAGCAGTTCTTC
CDR3 protein: CSVGWGLLTSESSYNEQFF

D gene: NA
V gene: TRBV6-1
J gene: TRBJ1-2
clone size: NA
CDR3 DNA: TGTGCCAGCAGTGAAGGGGTAGCCTCGCTATATGGCTACACCTTC
CDR3 protein: CASSEGVASLYGYTF

D gene: TRBD1
V gene: TRBV30
J gene: TRBJ1-3
clone size: NA
CDR3 DNA: TGTGCCTGGAGCTCGGGACAGGGCTCCAGTTACTCTGGAAACACCATATATTTT
CDR3 protein: CAWSSGQGSSYSGNTIYF

D gene: TRBD2
V gene: TRBV7-3
J gene: TRBJ2-1
clone size: NA
CDR3 DNA: TGTGCCAGCAGCCCGGGACTAGTTTGGACGAGTGAGCAGTTCTTC
CDR3 protein: CASSPGLVWTSEQFF

D gene: NA
V gene: TRBV7-8
J gene: TRBJ2-3
clone size: once
CDR3 DNA: TGTGCCAGCAGTCGGGGAGCAGATACGCAGTATTTT
CDR3 protein: CASSRGADTQYF

D gene: NA
V gene: TRBV9
J gene: TRBJ2-2
clone size: NA
CDR3 DNA: TGTGCCAGCAGCCCCCCCCTCGGGGAGCTGTTTTTT
CDR3 protein: CASSPPLGELFF

D gene: NA
V gene: TRBV5-1
J gene: TRBJ1-1
clone size: NA
CDR3 DNA: TGCGCCAGCAGCTTGGAGGCAGGGGCGTTCACTGAAGCTTTCTTT
CDR3 protein: CASSLEAGAFTEAFF

D gene: NA
V gene: TRBV6-4
J gene: TRBJ2-3
clone size: NA
CDR3 DNA: TGTGCCAGCAGTGGCGGGTCAACAGATACGCAGTATTTT
CDR3 protein: CASSGGSTDTQYF

D gene: TRBD2
V gene: TRBV19
J gene: TRBJ2-3
clone size: NA
CDR3 DNA: TGTGCCAGTAGTATTCTAGCGGGAGGCCCCGATACGCAGTATTTT
CDR3 protein: CASSILAGGPDTQYF

D gene: NA
V gene: TRBV29-1
J gene: TRBJ2-7
clone size: NA
CDR3 DNA: TGCAGCGTTGGGGCAGAGTTCTCCTACGAGCAGTACTTC
CDR3 protein: CSVGAEFSYEQYF

D gene: TRBD1
V gene: TRBV30
J gene: TRBJ1-1
clone size: NA
CDR3 DNA: TGTGCCTGGAGTGGGGGACAGGGAACCTCTGAAGCTTTCTTT
CDR3 protein: CAWSGGQGTSEAFF

D gene: TRBD1
V gene: TRBV19
J gene: TRBJ1-5
clone size: NA
CDR3 DNA: TGTGCCAGTAGAGGACAGGGGGGGAATAGCAATCAGCCCCAGCATTTT
CDR3 protein: CASRGQGGNSNQPQHF

D gene: TRBD2
V gene: TRBV18
J gene: TRBJ2-7
clone size: once
CDR3 DNA: TGTGCCAGCTCACCTGTTAGCGGGAGCTCCTACGAGCAGTACTTC
CDR3 protein: CASSPVSGSSYEQYF

D gene: NA
V gene: TRBV21-1
J gene: TRBJ2-5
clone size: NA
CDR3 DNA: TGTGCCAGCAGCATCCTCATACAGGTGGAGGGAGAGACCCAGTACTTC
CDR3 protein: CASSILIQVEGETQYF

D gene: NA
V gene: TRBV11-2
J gene: TRBJ2-7
clone size: NA
CDR3 DNA: TGTGCCAGCAGCCTAGCGACTGGAACCTACGAGCAGTACTTC
CDR3 protein: CASSLATGTYEQYF

D gene: TRBD2
V gene: TRBV2
J gene: TRBJ2-7
clone size: NA
CDR3 DNA: TGTGCCAGCAGTGGGGCTAGCGGGACCGCAATAATGTACTTC
CDR3 protein: CASSGASGTAIMYF